The next 13 T cell receptor beta chains were all read from a single sample in a study of shared clonotypes between healthy human individuals. The repertoire was sequenced with immunoSEQ multiplex PCR; TCRdb's copy has only in-frame clones and lacks some. This sample has more than 1.2 million clones, with 98% to 99% found just once. The sequenced sample consisted of naive CD4+ T cells sorted from blood. Subset: CD45RA+ positively selected. The receptor source for this set is a man between 25 and 39 years old in good health.

This clone was counted once. V is TRBV29-1 and J is TRBJ2-3; TRBD2 matches at 10 bases. V lost 5 bases and J lost 3; bases outside the gene matches: 8. CDR3 size: 15 residues. Per germline, CDR1 SQVTM and CDR2 ANQGSEA. This chain's CDR3 is CSVRASGSGTDTQYF. CDR3 nucleotides: TGCAGCGTTCGGGCTAGCGGGAGTGGGACAGATACGCAGTATTTT.

The genes are TRBV5-4 and TRBJ2-3; 11 bases align to TRBD2. Trimming at V came to 4 bases and at J to 5 bases, leaving 9 bases not matched to a gene. CDR1 and CDR2 (germline): SGHNT, YYREEE (reference sequence). The CDR3 is 16 amino acids. In DNA, the CDR3 is TGTGCCAGCAGCCTAGCGGGAGGAGGAGCGGGAGATACGCAGTATTTT. It codes for CASSLAGGGAGDTQYF. Variable domain in full (rest from reference TRBV5-4 and TRBJ2-3): ETGVTQSPTHLIKTRGQQVTLRCSSQSGHNTVSWYQQALGQGPQFIFQYYREEENGRGNFPPRFSGLQFPNYSSELNVNALELDDSALYLCASSLAGGGAGDTQYFGPGTRLTVL.

The V and J genes are TRBV1 and TRBJ2-7. TRBV1 corresponds to a pseudogene. CDR3 length equals 9 residues. The CDR3 DNA reads TGCACCAGCAGCCAGGAGCAGTACTTC. It specifies CTSSQEQYF.

The gene calls are TRBV19 and TRBJ1-5; TRBD1 matches at 9 bases. J lost 6 bases, V lost 1 base, and 7 bases had no gene match. Germline V lookup: CDR1 LNHDA, CDR2 SQIVND (reference sequence). CDR3 length: 16 residues. The CDR3 sequence is CASSIGRDRDFQPQHF. The CDR3 region has the DNA TGTGCCAGTAGTATAGGAAGGGACAGGGATTTTCAGCCCCAGCATTTT. The full variable domain, rest sourced from reference TRBV19 and TRBJ1-5, is DGGITQSPKYLFRKEGQNVTLSCEQNLNHDAMYWYRQDPGQGLRLIYYSQIVNDFQKGDIAEGYSVSREKKESFPLTVTSAQKNPTAFYLCASSIGRDRDFQPQHFGDGTRLSIL.

The chain is built from TRBV7-9 and TRBJ1-2, with TRBD1 as a possible D gene (5 bases). Trimming removed 0 bases from V and 14 bases from J, with 19 bases in between. Germline V gene sequence: CDR1 SEHNR, CDR2 FQNEAQ (reference sequence). The length of the CDR3 is 14 residues. The CDR3: CASSLAVFQGGETF. CDR3 sequence (DNA): TGTGCCAGCAGCTTAGCAGTTTTTCAGGGCGGCGAAACCTTC.

The chain joins TRBV7-8 to TRBJ2-5; D is perhaps TRBD1 or TRBD2 (5 bases each). This CDR3 comprises 13 residues. The V and J ends lost 5 bases and 5 bases respectively, with 12 bases between them. Germline loops: CDR1 SGHVS, CDR2 FQNEAQ. The CDR3 spells CASSPGPRETQYF. The CDR3 DNA reads as TGTGCCAGCAGCCCGGGGCCACGGGAGACCCAGTACTTC.

The chain links TRBV9 to TRBJ2-2; 8 bases agree with TRBD2. V lost 0 bases and J lost 6; bases outside the gene matches: 4. This CDR3 is 15 amino acids long. The germline V gene encodes CDR1 SGDLS and CDR2 YYNGEE. In nucleotides, the CDR3 is TGTGCCAGCAGCGTAGACGGGAGGGCCGCCGGGGAGCTGTTTTTT. Translating gives CASSVDGRAAGELFF.

As DNA, the CDR3 is TGTGCCAGCAGCTTGGCCGTACTAGCGACCTCCTACAATGAGCAGTTCTTC. Protein: CASSLAVLATSYNEQFF. The gene calls are TRBV5-8 and TRBJ2-1; TRBD2 aligns across 7 bases. CDR1 and CDR2 from the germline V gene are SGHTS and YDEGEE. Unmatched junction bases numbered 6, after V lost 0 bases and J lost 0 bases. This CDR3 contains 17 residues.

Here the CDR3 reads CASSGRTSGRTIYGDTQYF. As DNA, the CDR3 is TGCGCCAGCAGCGGCCGGACTAGCGGGAGAACTATATATGGGGATACGCAGTATTTT. This chain links TRBV5-1 with TRBJ2-3; 13 bases match TRBD2. This CDR3 contains 19 residues. J was trimmed by 6 bases and V by 4 bases; bases with no gene match: 17. The germline CDR1 and CDR2 sequences are SGHRS and YFSETQ. Full variable domain (missing parts from reference TRBV5-1 and TRBJ2-3): KAGVTQTPRYLIKTRGQQVTLSCSPISGHRSVSWYQQTPGQGLQFLFEYFSETQRNKGNFPGRFSGRQFSNSRSEMNVSTLELGDSALYLCASSGRTSGRTIYGDTQYFGPGTRLTVL.

The gene calls are TRBV5-4 and TRBJ2-7; no reliable D call. The germline V gene encodes CDR1 SGHNT and CDR2 YYREEE (reference sequence). The germline V and J ends were trimmed by 4 bases and 2 bases, with 16 bases remaining between them. The CDR3 length is 15 residues. CDR3 amino acids: CASSQEATDPYEQYF. CDR3 DNA: TGTGCCAGCAGCCAAGAGGCGACGGACCCCTACGAGCAGTACTTC. Combining the CDR3 with reference TRBV5-4 and TRBJ2-7 gives the whole variable domain ETGVTQSPTHLIKTRGQQVTLRCSSQSGHNTVSWYQQALGQGPQFIFQYYREEENGRGNFPPRFSGLQFPNYSSELNVNALELDDSALYLCASSQEATDPYEQYFGPGTRLTVT.

The rearrangement uses TRBV7-6 and TRBJ1-2; TRBD1 matches at 7 bases. CDR1 SGHVS and CDR2 FNYEAQ come from the germline V gene. The V segment lost 1 base and the J segment 7 bases; nucleotides outside the gene matches: 0. The CDR3 length is 12 residues. CDR3 bases: TGTGCCAGCAGCTTAGGACAGGGTGGCTACACCTTC. As protein: CASSLGQGGYTF.

V is TRBV4-3 and J is TRBJ1-1, with D unresolved. Trimming left V 1 base short and J 1 base short, with 10 bases between. CDR1 LGHNA and CDR2 YSLEER come from the germline V gene. The CDR3 length is 15 residues. CDR3 in DNA: TGCGCCAGCAGCCAAGGGAATTGGGCGAACACTGAAGCTTTCTTT. Residues: CASSQGNWANTEAFF.

This rearrangement joins TRBV5-4 to TRBJ2-1; D perhaps matches TRBD1 (5 bases). The CDR3 is made up of 15 amino acids. Per the germline V gene, CDR1 is SGHNT and CDR2 is YYREEE (reference sequence). The germline V and J ends were trimmed by 4 bases and 2 bases, with 13 bases remaining between them. CDR3 in amino acids: CASSPRDRAYNEQFF. CDR3 coding DNA: TGTGCCAGCAGCCCTCGAGACAGAGCCTACAATGAGCAGTTCTTC.